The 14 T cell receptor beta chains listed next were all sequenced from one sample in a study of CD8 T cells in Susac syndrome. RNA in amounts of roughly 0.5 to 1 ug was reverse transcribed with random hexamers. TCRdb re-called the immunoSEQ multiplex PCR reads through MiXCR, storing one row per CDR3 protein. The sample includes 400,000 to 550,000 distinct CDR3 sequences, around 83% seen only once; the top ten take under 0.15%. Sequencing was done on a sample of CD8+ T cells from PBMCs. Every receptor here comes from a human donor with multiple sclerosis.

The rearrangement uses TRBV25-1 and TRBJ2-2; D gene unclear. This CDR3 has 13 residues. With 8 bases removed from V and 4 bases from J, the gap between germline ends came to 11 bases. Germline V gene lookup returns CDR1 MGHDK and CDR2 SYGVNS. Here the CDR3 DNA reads TGTGCCAGCGAAGGCGGTATCACCGGGGAGCTGTTTTTT. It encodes CASEGGITGELFF.

The CDR3 DNA reads as TGTGCCAGCAGTTTAGGGTTAGATACCACTGAAGCTTTCTTT. It yields the protein CASSLGLDTTEAFF. This chain links TRBV27 with TRBJ1-1; no clear D gene. The V and J ends lost 2 bases and 4 bases respectively, with 11 bases between them. The CDR3 is 14 residues long. The V gene's germline CDR1 is MNHEY and CDR2 SMNVEV (reference sequence).

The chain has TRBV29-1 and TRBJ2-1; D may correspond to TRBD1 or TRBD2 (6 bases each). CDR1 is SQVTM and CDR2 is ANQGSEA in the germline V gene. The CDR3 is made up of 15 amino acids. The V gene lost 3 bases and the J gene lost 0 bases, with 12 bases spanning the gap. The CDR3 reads CSVDRGEVSYNEQFF. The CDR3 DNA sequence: TGCAGCGTTGATAGGGGGGAAGTCTCCTACAATGAGCAGTTCTTC.

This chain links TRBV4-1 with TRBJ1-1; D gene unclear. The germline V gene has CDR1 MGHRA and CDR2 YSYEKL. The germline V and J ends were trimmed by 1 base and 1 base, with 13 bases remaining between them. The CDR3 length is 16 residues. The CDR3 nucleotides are TGCGCCAGCAGCCAAGGCTCACTTGGGTGGAACACTGAAGCTTTCTTT. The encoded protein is CASSQGSLGWNTEAFF.

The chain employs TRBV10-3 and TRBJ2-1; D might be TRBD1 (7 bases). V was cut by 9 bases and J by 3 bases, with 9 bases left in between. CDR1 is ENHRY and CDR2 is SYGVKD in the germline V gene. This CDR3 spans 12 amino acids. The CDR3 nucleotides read TGTGCCATGCGGGACAGCTACAATGAGCAGTTCTTC. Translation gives CAMRDSYNEQFF.

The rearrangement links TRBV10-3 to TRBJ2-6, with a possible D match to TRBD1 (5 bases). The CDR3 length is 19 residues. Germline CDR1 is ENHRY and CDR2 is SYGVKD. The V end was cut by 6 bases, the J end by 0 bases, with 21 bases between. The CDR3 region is CAIRESQGSLNSGANVLTF. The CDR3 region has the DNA TGTGCCATCAGAGAGAGCCAGGGCAGCCTTAACTCTGGGGCCAACGTCCTGACTTTC.

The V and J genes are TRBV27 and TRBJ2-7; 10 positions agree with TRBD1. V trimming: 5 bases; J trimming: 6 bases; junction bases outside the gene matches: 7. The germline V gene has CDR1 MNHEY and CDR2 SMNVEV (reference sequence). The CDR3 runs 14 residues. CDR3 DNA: TGTGCCAGCAGTCCTCCCGGGACAGGGGTCGAGCAGTACTTC. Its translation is CASSPPGTGVEQYF.

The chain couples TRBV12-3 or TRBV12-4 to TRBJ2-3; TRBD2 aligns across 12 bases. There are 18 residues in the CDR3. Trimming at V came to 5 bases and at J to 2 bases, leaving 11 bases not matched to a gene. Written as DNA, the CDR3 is TGTGCCAGCAGTCATACAGGGACTAGCGGGCGGAACACAGATACGCAGTATTTT. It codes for CASSHTGTSGRNTDTQYF.

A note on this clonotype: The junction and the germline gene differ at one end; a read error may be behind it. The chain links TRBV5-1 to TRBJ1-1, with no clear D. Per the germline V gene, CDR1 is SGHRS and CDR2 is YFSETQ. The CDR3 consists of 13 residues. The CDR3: CDSSLEANTEAFF. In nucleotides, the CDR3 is TGCGACAGCAGCTTGGAAGCGAACACTGAAGCTTTCTTT.

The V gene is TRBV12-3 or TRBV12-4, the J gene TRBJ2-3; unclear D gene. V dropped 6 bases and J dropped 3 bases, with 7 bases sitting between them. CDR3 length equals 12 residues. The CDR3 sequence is CASSPWTDTQYF. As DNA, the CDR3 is TGTGCCAGCAGCCCCTGGACAGATACGCAGTATTTT.

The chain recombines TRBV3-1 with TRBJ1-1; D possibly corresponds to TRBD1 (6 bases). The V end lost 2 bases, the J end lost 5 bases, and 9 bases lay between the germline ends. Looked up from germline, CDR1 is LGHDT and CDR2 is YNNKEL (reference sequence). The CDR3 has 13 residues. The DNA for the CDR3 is TGTGCCAGCAGCCAATCACAGGGTACTGAAGCTTTCTTT. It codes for CASSQSQGTEAFF.

This chain's CDR3 is CASSPLDKIDEQYF. The CDR3 nucleotides are TGTGCCAGCAGTCCCCTAGACAAGATTGACGAGCAGTACTTC. The V call is TRBV27, the J call TRBJ2-7; D ambiguous. This CDR3 is built from 14 residues. In germline, CDR1 is MNHEY, CDR2 SMNVEV (reference sequence). Trimming shortened V by 5 bases and J by 5 bases, and 16 bases separated the two germline ends.

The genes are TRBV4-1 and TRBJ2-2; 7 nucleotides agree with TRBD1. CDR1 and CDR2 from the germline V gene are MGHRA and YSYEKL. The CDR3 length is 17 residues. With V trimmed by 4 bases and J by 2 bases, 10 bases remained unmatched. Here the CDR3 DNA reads TGCGCCAGCAGCCCACAACCCGGGACAGAAAACACCGGGGAGCTGTTTTTT. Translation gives CASSPQPGTENTGELFF.

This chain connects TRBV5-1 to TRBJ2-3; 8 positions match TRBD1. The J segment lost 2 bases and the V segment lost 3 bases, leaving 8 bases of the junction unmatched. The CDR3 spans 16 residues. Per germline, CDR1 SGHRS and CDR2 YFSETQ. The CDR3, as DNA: TGCGCCAGCAGCTCGAGGCCGGGACAGGACACAGATACGCAGTATTTT. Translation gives CASSSRPGQDTDTQYF.